Listed below are T cell receptor beta chains from one sample, sequenced in a study of metastatic and nonmetastatic thyroid tumors. From the PCR reads, TCRdb re-called clones with MiXCR. The table shows about 62,000 clones, with approximately 4.1% occurring only once. The material sequenced was blood. Receptor source: a female donor with papillary thyroid cancer or a benign thyroid nodule (not recorded which). Some clones in this sample may be carry-over from other donors' samples. Each CDR3 is given with its conserved first and last residue. Fields, in order: clone size, D gene, J gene, V gene, CDR3 DNA, CDR3 protein. The D gene is left open where the match is weak. Clone sizes are given selectively: once, few, many, or a class where the clone is expanded.

many - TRBJ2-7 TRBV12-3/TRBV12-4 TGTGCCAGCAGCTCCGGGACACCTTCCTACGAGCAGTACTTC CASSSGTPSYEQYF
few TRBD1 TRBJ2-6 TRBV19 TGTGCCAGTAGGGACAGGTTATCTGGGGCCAACGTCCTGACTTTC CASRDRLSGANVLTF
medium-sized TRBD1 TRBJ2-7 TRBV12-3/TRBV12-4 TGTGCCAGCAGCCCCGGGACAGGGGGCAATTACGAGCAGTACTTC CASSPGTGGNYEQYF
many - TRBJ2-3 TRBV12-5 TGTGCTAGTGTTGCCTCGGCGGGGGATACGCAGTATTTT CASVASAGDTQYF
- TRBD1 TRBJ1-2 TRBV6-1 TGTGCCAGCAGCCAGGCTATTCAGGGGGCCCTTGTGGGCTACACCTTC CASSQAIQGALVGYTF
few - TRBJ2-2 TRBV15 TGTGCCACCAGAGTCCGTCCGAACACCGTGGAGCTGTTTTTT CATRVRPNTVELFF
many - TRBJ1-1 TRBV11-3 TGTGCCAGCAGCTTGCCGTACACTGAAGCTTTCTTT CASSLPYTEAFF
many - TRBJ2-7 TRBV12-3/TRBV12-4 TGTGCCAGCAGTTTTGGGGGAGTTGTATACGAGCAGTACTTC CASSFGGVVYEQYF
few TRBD2 TRBJ2-2 TRBV2 TGTGCCAGCAGTGAGGGGCCTAGCGGGGGAAACACCTGGGAGCTATTTTTT CASSEGPSGGNTWELFF
many TRBD2 TRBJ2-1 TRBV5-1 TGCGCCAGCAGCTTTAGCGGGAGCTTATCCTACAATGAGCAGTTCTTC CASSFSGSLSYNEQFF
many - TRBJ2-1 TRBV7-6 TGTGCCAGCAGCTTACGGCACCCTAACAATGAGCAGTTCTTC CASSLRHPNNEQFF
many TRBD1 TRBJ2-3 TRBV5-1 TGCGCCAGCAGCTTGGACCGGACAGGGCGTAGGAATACGCAGTATTTT CASSLDRTGRRNTQYF
many - TRBJ1-2 TRBV4-1 TGCGCCAGCAGCCACAAAAATTTCCGGGACCCAAAAACAGCCGTGGAGGGCTACACCTTC CASSHKNFRDPKTAVEGYTF
- - TRBJ2-2 TRBV7-3 TGTGCCAGCAGCTGGGGGAGCACCGGGGAGCTGTTTTTT CASSWGSTGELFF
many - TRBJ2-3 TRBV20-1 TGCAGTGCTAGAGTCCTGACAGGTCTCCCAGATACGCAGTATTTT CSARVLTGLPDTQYF
many TRBD1 TRBJ2-3 TRBV4-1 TGCGCCAGCAGCACGACAGGGCTGAGCACAGATACGCAGTATTTT CASSTTGLSTDTQYF
many - TRBJ2-5 TRBV6-1 TGTGCCAGCAGTGAAGTAGGAGGGGGCGGAGAGACCCAGTACTTC CASSEVGGGGETQYF
many - TRBJ2-2 TRBV5-1 TGCGCCAGCAGCACCGGACAGAGCAACACCGGGGAGCTGTTTTTT CASSTGQSNTGELFF
many - TRBJ2-5 TRBV2 TGTGCCAGCAGTCCGATACAAGAGACCCAGTACTTC CASSPIQETQYF
- TRBD2 TRBJ2-3 TRBV6-2/TRBV6-3 TGTGCCAGCAGGAGACTAGCGGGAGACACAGATACGCAGTATTTT CASRRLAGDTDTQYF
many - TRBJ2-7 TRBV10-3 TGTGCCATCAGTGAACAACAGGGAATCTCCTACGAGCAGTACTTC CAISEQQGISYEQYF
many TRBD1 TRBJ1-3 TRBV6-1 TGTGCCAGCAGTCCCGGGGGACAGGGAGGAAACACCATATATTTT CASSPGGQGGNTIYF
many - TRBJ2-7 TRBV7-9 TGTGCCAGCAGCTTATCGATAGGGGGAGCCTACGAGCAGTACTTC CASSLSIGGAYEQYF
many - TRBJ2-5 TRBV20-1 TGCAGTGCTAGAGATCTACAAGAGACCCAGTACTTC CSARDLQETQYF
many TRBD2 TRBJ2-1 TRBV6-1 TGTGCCAGCAGTCTAATTAGCGGGAGCTCCTACAATGAGCAGTTCTTC CASSLISGSSYNEQFF
many - TRBJ1-2 TRBV3-1 TGTGCCAGCAGCCAAGGGGGTGGGAGCTACACCTTC CASSQGGGSYTF
many - TRBJ1-1 TRBV6-1 TGTGCCAGCAGTACAGGGACTAGTCCGGAAGCTTTCTTT CASSTGTSPEAFF
many TRBD1 TRBJ1-2 TRBV15 TGTGCCACCAGCGCCCGGGACAGGGGTTCCTTAGGCTACACCTTC CATSARDRGSLGYTF
many - TRBJ1-5 TRBV7-7 TGTGCTAGCAGCTTATCGCTTAGCAATCAGCCCCAGCATTTT CASSLSLSNQPQHF
- - TRBJ1-6 TRBV6-2/TRBV6-3 TGTGCCAGCAACGCAGGGGAAAGTTTCGGTTCACCCCTCCACTTT CASNAGESFGSPLHF
many TRBD2 TRBJ2-1 TRBV20-1 TGCAGTGCTGGGACTAGCGGGTCGAGCTCCTACAATGAGCAGTTCTTC CSAGTSGSSSYNEQFF
- - TRBJ2-3 TRBV12-3/TRBV12-4 TGTGCCAGCAGTTTAGCGCCCCTATCTGGCACAGATACGCAGTATTTT CASSLAPLSGTDTQYF